A selection of T cell receptor beta chains follows, all from one sample in a study of control samples from healthy donors and cancer patients. Assay used: immunoSEQ multiplex PCR; TCRdb lists only in-frame clones, some missing. This sample has about 140,000 clones, with around 94% found just once. Sequencing was performed on blood. The receptors were gathered from a man aged 35 to 55 in good health. CDR3s include the opening cysteine and the closing phenylalanine or tryptophan. A D gene is named only where the DNA matches it firmly. The size of a clone is reported for some rows only, either as once, few or many, or as a class for expanded clones.

D gene: TRBD1; J gene: TRBJ2-1; clone size: .; V gene: TRBV4-3; CDR3 DNA: TGCGCCAGCAGCCACCTGACAGGGCCCACCAATGAGCAGTTCTTC; CDR3 protein: CASSHLTGPTNEQFF
D gene: .; J gene: TRBJ1-3; clone size: .; V gene: TRBV6-6; CDR3 DNA: TGTGCCAGCAGCAATACAGGGTTGACTGGAAACACCATATATTTT; CDR3 protein: CASSNTGLTGNTIYF
D gene: TRBD1; J gene: TRBJ1-2; clone size: .; V gene: TRBV24-1; CDR3 DNA: TGTGCCACCTCGCAGGGGGCTGGCTACACCTTC; CDR3 protein: CATSQGAGYTF
D gene: .; J gene: TRBJ2-3; clone size: .; V gene: TRBV7-9; CDR3 DNA: TGTGCCAGCAGCTTAGCGGGGGCGGACGGAGATACGCAGTATTTT; CDR3 protein: CASSLAGADGDTQYF
D gene: .; J gene: TRBJ2-7; clone size: .; V gene: TRBV20-1; CDR3 DNA: TGCAGTGCCCCCTGGTCCTACGAGCAGTACTTC; CDR3 protein: CSAPWSYEQYF
D gene: TRBD1; J gene: TRBJ1-1; clone size: .; V gene: TRBV5-1; CDR3 DNA: TGCGCCAGCAGCTTAAACAGGGGGAACACTGAAGCTTTCTTT; CDR3 protein: CASSLNRGNTEAFF
D gene: TRBD2; J gene: TRBJ2-2; clone size: .; V gene: TRBV25-1; CDR3 DNA: TGTGCCAGCAGTAACCGTCTAGGACTAGCGGGAGAGGTCGGGGAGCTGTTTTTT; CDR3 protein: CASSNRLGLAGEVGELFF
D gene: .; J gene: TRBJ1-2; clone size: .; V gene: TRBV4-2; CDR3 DNA: TGTGCCAGCAGCCAAGATCTCCAGGGGAACTATGGCTACACCTTC; CDR3 protein: CASSQDLQGNYGYTF
D gene: .; J gene: TRBJ2-7; clone size: .; V gene: TRBV10-2; CDR3 DNA: TGCGCCAGCAGTGGGTCAGGGTTCACCTACGAGCAGTACTTC; CDR3 protein: CASSGSGFTYEQYF
D gene: TRBD2; J gene: TRBJ2-5; clone size: .; V gene: TRBV30; CDR3 DNA: TGTGCCTGGAGTGTTGATCTAGCGGGAGGGAAGTACTTC; CDR3 protein: CAWSVDLAGGKYF
D gene: .; J gene: TRBJ2-1; clone size: once; V gene: TRBV4-1; CDR3 DNA: TGCGCCAGCAGCCAAGGTATCGACTCCTACAATGAGCAGTTCTTC; CDR3 protein: CASSQGIDSYNEQFF
D gene: TRBD1; J gene: TRBJ1-4; clone size: .; V gene: TRBV4-1; CDR3 DNA: TGCGCCAGCAGCCCAGCTCCGGGACAGGAGTCGACTAATGAAAAACTGTTTTTT; CDR3 protein: CASSPAPGQESTNEKLFF
D gene: .; J gene: TRBJ2-7; clone size: .; V gene: TRBV7-9; CDR3 DNA: TGTGCCAGCGCTGGGAACAGGGACGAGCAGTACTTC; CDR3 protein: CASAGNRDEQYF
D gene: TRBD1; J gene: TRBJ2-7; clone size: .; V gene: TRBV30; CDR3 DNA: TGTGCCTCCGGGACAGGGCTCTACGAGCAGTACTTC; CDR3 protein: CASGTGLYEQYF
D gene: TRBD1; J gene: TRBJ2-2; clone size: once; V gene: TRBV24-1; CDR3 DNA: TGTGCCACCAGTGAGGACAGGGTGCATACCGGGGAGCTGTTTTTT; CDR3 protein: CATSEDRVHTGELFF
D gene: .; J gene: TRBJ2-3; clone size: .; V gene: TRBV7-8; CDR3 DNA: TGTGCCAGCAGCTCGGAGGGGGCTACGCAGTATTTT; CDR3 protein: CASSSEGATQYF
D gene: .; J gene: TRBJ2-1; clone size: once; V gene: TRBV15; CDR3 DNA: TGTGCCACCAGCAGAGCGGCCGGAGCCAATGAGCAGTTCTTC; CDR3 protein: CATSRAAGANEQFF
D gene: TRBD1; J gene: TRBJ2-7; clone size: .; V gene: TRBV5-1; CDR3 DNA: TGCGCCAGCAGCTTGAGCTGGGACAGGGGTTCCTACGAGCAGTACTTC; CDR3 protein: CASSLSWDRGSYEQYF
D gene: .; J gene: TRBJ1-1; clone size: .; V gene: TRBV21-1; CDR3 DNA: TGTGCCAGCAGCAAAGGAGTTGGGTGGGGGGGTGAGAACACTGAAGCTTTCTTT; CDR3 protein: CASSKGVGWGGENTEAFF
D gene: .; J gene: TRBJ2-3; clone size: .; V gene: TRBV2; CDR3 DNA: TGTGCCAGCAGTGAGAGGGGGGGCACAGATACGCAGTATTTT; CDR3 protein: CASSERGGTDTQYF
D gene: .; J gene: TRBJ2-2; clone size: .; V gene: TRBV29-1; CDR3 DNA: TGCAGCGTTATGGTGCTAGAGGAGCTGTTTTTT; CDR3 protein: CSVMVLEELFF
D gene: .; J gene: TRBJ2-7; clone size: .; V gene: TRBV9; CDR3 DNA: TGTGCCAGCAGCGTAGGGCAGGCCCATCCCTACGAGCAGTACTTC; CDR3 protein: CASSVGQAHPYEQYF
D gene: .; J gene: TRBJ2-7; clone size: once; V gene: TRBV4-1; CDR3 DNA: TGCGCCAGCAGCCCAAAACCAGGGCACGAGCAGTACTTC; CDR3 protein: CASSPKPGHEQYF
D gene: .; J gene: TRBJ1-1; clone size: .; V gene: TRBV6-5; CDR3 DNA: TGTGCCAGCAGCGATCGGACGGGCTTAAAAGTAAAAGCTTTCTTT; CDR3 protein: CASSDRTGLKVKAFF
D gene: .; J gene: TRBJ1-2; clone size: .; V gene: TRBV10-2; CDR3 DNA: TGCGCCAGCAGGGAGGACCTTCGCTTCGGCTACACCTTC; CDR3 protein: CASREDLRFGYTF
D gene: TRBD1; J gene: TRBJ1-4; clone size: .; V gene: TRBV3-1/TRBV3-2; CDR3 DNA: TGTGCCAGCAGCCAAACAGGGGCAGCTAATGAAAAACTGTTTTTT; CDR3 protein: CASSQTGAANEKLFF
D gene: .; J gene: TRBJ2-7; clone size: .; V gene: TRBV18; CDR3 DNA: TGTGCCAGCTCACCACCGGACAACTACGAGCAGTACTTC; CDR3 protein: CASSPPDNYEQYF
D gene: .; J gene: TRBJ1-1; clone size: .; V gene: TRBV6-2/TRBV6-3; CDR3 DNA: TGTGCCAGCAGTTCCGATCCGGGACGGGTGAACACTGAAGCTTTCTTT; CDR3 protein: CASSSDPGRVNTEAFF
D gene: .; J gene: TRBJ2-4; clone size: .; V gene: TRBV21-1; CDR3 DNA: TGTGCCAGCAGCAACAGGAACGGACAGGGGGTCCGCTTC; CDR3 protein: CASSNRNGQGVRF
D gene: .; J gene: TRBJ2-7; clone size: .; V gene: TRBV7-2; CDR3 DNA: TGTGCCAGCAGCTTAGCCAGGGTCTACGAGCAGTACTTC; CDR3 protein: CASSLARVYEQYF
D gene: .; J gene: TRBJ1-6; clone size: .; V gene: TRBV28; CDR3 DNA: TGTGCCAGCAGTTTTCAACGGCAGAGAAATTCACCCCTCCACTTT; CDR3 protein: CASSFQRQRNSPLHF
D gene: TRBD1; J gene: TRBJ1-1; clone size: .; V gene: TRBV6-5; CDR3 DNA: TGTGCCAGCAGCTACAGGGGCCCCACTGAAGCTTTCTTT; CDR3 protein: CASSYRGPTEAFF
D gene: TRBD1; J gene: TRBJ2-7; clone size: .; V gene: TRBV5-4; CDR3 DNA: TGTGCCAGCAGCCAGGACAGGCGAAACTACGAGCAGTACTTC; CDR3 protein: CASSQDRRNYEQYF
D gene: .; J gene: TRBJ2-3; clone size: .; V gene: TRBV5-1; CDR3 DNA: TGCGCCAGCAGCTTGGTTGCTCTCGGGGGCAGCAGCACAGATACGCAGTATTTT; CDR3 protein: CASSLVALGGSSTDTQYF
D gene: .; J gene: TRBJ2-2; clone size: .; V gene: TRBV2; CDR3 DNA: TGTGCCAGCAGTTCCCCGAACACCGGGGAGCTGTTTTTT; CDR3 protein: CASSSPNTGELFF
D gene: .; J gene: TRBJ1-2; clone size: .; V gene: TRBV6-5; CDR3 DNA: TGTGCCAGCTCTTTTTTTATTGGCTCCGACTGCACCTTC; CDR3 protein: CASSFFIGSDCTF
D gene: .; J gene: TRBJ1-2; clone size: .; V gene: TRBV6-2/TRBV6-3; CDR3 DNA: TGTGCCAGCAGTTACTATCAGGGGCTCAACGTCTTTGGCTACACCTTC; CDR3 protein: CASSYYQGLNVFGYTF
D gene: .; J gene: TRBJ1-3; clone size: .; V gene: TRBV4-1; CDR3 DNA: TGCGCCAGCAGCCACTTACTCGGGGTCTCTGGAAACACCATATATTTT; CDR3 protein: CASSHLLGVSGNTIYF
D gene: .; J gene: TRBJ2-3; clone size: .; V gene: TRBV5-1; CDR3 DNA: TGCGCCAGCAGCTTGTATGACGGGGGAAAAAGCACGCAGTATTTT; CDR3 protein: CASSLYDGGKSTQYF
D gene: .; J gene: TRBJ1-1; clone size: .; V gene: TRBV6-2/TRBV6-3; CDR3 DNA: TGTGCCAGCAGTTACTTACGGAATGAAGCTTTCTTT; CDR3 protein: CASSYLRNEAFF
D gene: .; J gene: TRBJ1-2; clone size: .; V gene: TRBV21-1; CDR3 DNA: TGTGCCAGCCGCTCAAGGGGACAGGGATTCAACTATGGCTACACCTTC; CDR3 protein: CASRSRGQGFNYGYTF
D gene: .; J gene: TRBJ1-5; clone size: .; V gene: TRBV7-9; CDR3 DNA: TGTGCCAGCAGCTTAGCGAAACAGCCCCAGCATTTT; CDR3 protein: CASSLAKQPQHF